The TCR beta chain under discussion was sequenced for a study of blood T cell repertoires in COVID-19. About the study: PBMCs, B-cell-depleted T cells, or T cells were the source of the cDNA or gDNA that made up the material.

Here immunoSEQ multiplex PCR was the method, and the copy in TCRdb shows in-frame clones only, minus some. Of 250,000 or so clones listed, 80% to 90% are singletons. Individuals drawn from 20 to 30 US areas were roughly 18 to 89 years old. Assignment of participants to cohorts was predicated upon participant-reported clinical history. Sequencing input: PBMCs or T cells enriched from blood (not recorded which). This TCR derives from a woman aged 40 to 49 who had been exposed to COVID-19.

The CDR3 region has the DNA TGTGCCAGCAGTTCCCAGGACAGGGGCATAAATCAGCCCCAGCATTTT. It translates to CASSSQDRGINQPQHF. The chain recombines TRBV6-5 with TRBJ1-5; 9 positions agree with TRBD1. Germline V CDR1 and CDR2: MNHEY, SVGAGI. This CDR3 contains 16 residues. J was trimmed by 4 bases and V by 4 bases; bases with no gene match: 8.